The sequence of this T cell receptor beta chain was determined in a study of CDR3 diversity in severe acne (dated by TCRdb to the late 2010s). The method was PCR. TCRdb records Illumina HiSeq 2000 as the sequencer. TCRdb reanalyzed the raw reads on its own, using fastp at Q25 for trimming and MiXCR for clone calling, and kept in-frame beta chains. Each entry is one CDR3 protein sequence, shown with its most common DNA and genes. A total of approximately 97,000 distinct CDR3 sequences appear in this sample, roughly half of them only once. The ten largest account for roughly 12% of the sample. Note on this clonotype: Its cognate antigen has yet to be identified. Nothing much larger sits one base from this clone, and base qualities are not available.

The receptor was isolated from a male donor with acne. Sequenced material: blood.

The CDR3 amino acid sequence is: CASSLGDAQPQHF. The DNA reads TGTGCCAGCAGCTTGGGGGATGCTCAGCCCCAGCATTTT. The V and J segments used are TRBV5-6 and TRBJ1-5; the D gene remains uncertain. The junction shows trimming of 0 bases on V and 6 bases on J, plus 7 bases between the germline ends. The CDR3 starts with the cysteine, ends with the phenylalanine, and has 13 residues. Of all the DNA, just the CDR3 is kept, 39 bases in frame from base 1. The germline V gene specifies SGHDT as CDR1 and YYEEEE as CDR2. Outside the CDR3, residues come from the reference TRBV5-6 and TRBJ1-5 proteins, so the full variable domain is: DAGVTQSPTHLIKTRGQQVTLRCSPKSGHDTVSWYQQALGQGPQFIFQYYEEEERQRGNFPDRFSGHQFPNYSSELNVNALLLGDSALYLCASSLGDAQPQHFGDGTRLSIL.